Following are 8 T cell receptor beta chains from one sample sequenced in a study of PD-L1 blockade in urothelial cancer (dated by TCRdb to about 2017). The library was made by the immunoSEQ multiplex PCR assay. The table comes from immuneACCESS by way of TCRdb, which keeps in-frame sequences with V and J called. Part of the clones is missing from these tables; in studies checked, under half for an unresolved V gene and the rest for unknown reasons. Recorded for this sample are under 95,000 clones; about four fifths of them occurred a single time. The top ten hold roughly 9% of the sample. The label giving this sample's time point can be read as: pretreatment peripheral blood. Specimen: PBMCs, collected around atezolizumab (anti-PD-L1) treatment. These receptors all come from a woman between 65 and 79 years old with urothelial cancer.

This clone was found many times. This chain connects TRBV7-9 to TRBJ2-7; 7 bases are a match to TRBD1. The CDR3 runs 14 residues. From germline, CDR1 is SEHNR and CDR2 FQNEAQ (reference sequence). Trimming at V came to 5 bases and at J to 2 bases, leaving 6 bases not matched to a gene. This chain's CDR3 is CASSKNRGPYEQYF. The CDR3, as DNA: TGTGCCAGCAGCAAGAACAGGGGACCCTACGAGCAGTACTTC.

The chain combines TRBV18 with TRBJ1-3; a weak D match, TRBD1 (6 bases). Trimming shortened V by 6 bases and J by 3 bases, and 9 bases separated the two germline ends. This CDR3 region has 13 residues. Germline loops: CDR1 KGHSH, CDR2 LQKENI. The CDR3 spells CASSQGFGNTIYF. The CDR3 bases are TGTGCCAGCTCGCAGGGGTTTGGAAACACCATATATTTT. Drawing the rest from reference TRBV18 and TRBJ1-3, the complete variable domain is NAGVMQNPRHLVRRRGQEARLRCSPMKGHSHVYWYRQLPEEGLKFMVYLQKENIIDESGMPKERFSAEFPKEGPSILRIQQVVRGDSAAYFCASSQGFGNTIYFGEGSWLTVV.

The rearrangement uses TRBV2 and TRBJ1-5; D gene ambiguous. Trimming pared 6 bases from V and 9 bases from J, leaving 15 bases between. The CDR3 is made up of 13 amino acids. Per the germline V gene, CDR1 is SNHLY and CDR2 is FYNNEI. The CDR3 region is CASRATISRPQHF. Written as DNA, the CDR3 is TGTGCCAGCAGAGCTACTATTTCCCGGCCCCAGCATTTT.

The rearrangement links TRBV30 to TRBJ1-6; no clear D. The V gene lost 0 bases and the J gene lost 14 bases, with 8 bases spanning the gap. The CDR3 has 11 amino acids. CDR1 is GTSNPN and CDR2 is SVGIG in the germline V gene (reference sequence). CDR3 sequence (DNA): TGTGCCTGGAGTGTATCGGTCACCCTCCACTTT. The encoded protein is CAWSVSVTLHF.

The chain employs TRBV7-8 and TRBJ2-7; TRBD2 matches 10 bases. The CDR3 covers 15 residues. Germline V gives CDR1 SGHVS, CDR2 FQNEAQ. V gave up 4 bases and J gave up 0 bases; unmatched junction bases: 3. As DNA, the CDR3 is TGTGCCAGCAGCTCCGCTAGCGGGGGCTCCTACGAGCAGTACTTC. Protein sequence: CASSSASGGSYEQYF.

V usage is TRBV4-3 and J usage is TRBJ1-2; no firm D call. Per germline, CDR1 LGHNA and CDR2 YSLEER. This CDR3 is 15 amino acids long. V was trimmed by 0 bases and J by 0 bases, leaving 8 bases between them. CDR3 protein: CASSQEVTANYGYTF. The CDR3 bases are TGCGCCAGCAGCCAAGAGGTCACAGCTAACTATGGCTACACCTTC.

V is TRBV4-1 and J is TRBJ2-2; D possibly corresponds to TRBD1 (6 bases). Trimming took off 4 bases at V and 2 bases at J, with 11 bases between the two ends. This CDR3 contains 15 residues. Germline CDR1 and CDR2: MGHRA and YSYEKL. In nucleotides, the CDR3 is TGCGCCAGCAGCCGGACAGACACAAACACCGGGGAGCTGTTTTTT. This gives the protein CASSRTDTNTGELFF.

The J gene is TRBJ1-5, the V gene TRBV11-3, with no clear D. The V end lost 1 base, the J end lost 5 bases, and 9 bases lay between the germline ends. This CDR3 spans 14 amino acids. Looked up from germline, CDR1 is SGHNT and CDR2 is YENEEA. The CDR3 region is CASSLGFRYQPQHF. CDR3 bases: TGTGCCAGCAGCTTAGGGTTCAGGTATCAGCCCCAGCATTTT.